This TCR beta chain was captured by sequencing in a study of cytomegalovirus exposure and HLA in healthy donors. The PCR was carried out with 60 Vbeta primers and 13 Jbeta primers. The protocol was immunoSEQ multiplex PCR, while the TCRdb copy is restricted to in-frame clones and leaves out a portion. The sample consists of 150,000 to 250,000 clones, 80% to 85% of them appearing once. The CDR3 spans 16 residues. J lost 1 base, V lost 5 bases, and 9 bases had no gene match. The V call is TRBV5-3, the J call TRBJ2-7, with TRBD1 identical over 10 bases. TRBV5-3 is sorted into the ORF group, with uncertain function. The sequenced material came from PBMCs. The sequence was obtained from a woman aged 45-59 years in good health and CMV-seropositive. In nucleotides, the CDR3 is TGTGCCAGAAGTCCCGACAGGGGGCTGATTTCCTACGAGCAGTACTTC. This translates into CARSPDRGLISYEQYF.